The sequence of this T cell receptor beta chain was determined in a study of post-analysis software for immune sequencing data. Study observations and caveats: Controls showed lower frequencies than patients for roughly five TRBV segments, and TRBV5-6, TRBV5-1 and TRBV20-1 were among these.

V gave up 3 bases and J gave up 2 bases; unmatched junction bases: 20. The CDR3 spans 21 residues. Germline CDR1 is SGHAT and CDR2 is FQDESV (reference sequence). About this clonotype itself: Its antigen is still unknown.

The TCR beta cDNA libraries carried unique molecular identifiers. TCRdb re-called the PCR reads with MiXCR, one entry per CDR3 protein. This sample yields approximately 730,000 distinct CDR3 sequences, of which 30% are seen a single time; around 0.55% belongs to the top ten. The chain links TRBV11-1 to TRBJ2-1, with TRBD2 matching over 9 bases. What was sequenced was blood. The clonotype comes from a girl between 5 and 17 years old with multiple sclerosis. This chain's CDR3 is CASSLRGVVSREGSTYNEQFF. The CDR3 region has the DNA TGTGCCAGCAGCTTGCGGGGGGTGGTTTCGCGGGAGGGAAGCACCTACAATGAGCAGTTCTTC.